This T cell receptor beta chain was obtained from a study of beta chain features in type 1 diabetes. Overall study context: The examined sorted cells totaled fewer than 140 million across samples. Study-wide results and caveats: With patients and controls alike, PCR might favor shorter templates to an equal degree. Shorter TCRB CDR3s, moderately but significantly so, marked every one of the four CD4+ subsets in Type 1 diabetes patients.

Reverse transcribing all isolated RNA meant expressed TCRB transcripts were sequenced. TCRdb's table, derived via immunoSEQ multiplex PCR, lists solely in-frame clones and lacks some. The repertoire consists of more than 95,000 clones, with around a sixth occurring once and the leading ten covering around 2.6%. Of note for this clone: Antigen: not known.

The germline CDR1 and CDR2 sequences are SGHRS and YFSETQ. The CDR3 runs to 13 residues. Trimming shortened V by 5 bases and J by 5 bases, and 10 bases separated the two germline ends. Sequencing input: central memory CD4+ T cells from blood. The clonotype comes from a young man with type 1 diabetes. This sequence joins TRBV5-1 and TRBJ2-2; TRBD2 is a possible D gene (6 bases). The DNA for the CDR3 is TGCGCCAGCAGAATGAGCGGGACCGGGGAGCTGTTTTTT. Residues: CASRMSGTGELFF.